Here is one T cell receptor (beta chain) with its context. There is no known antigen for this receptor. Base qualities are missing; no much larger clone stands one base away. The cohort comprised approximately 700 healthy bone marrow donors. At the time of sampling, every cohort member was nominally healthy, though immune exposures that went unrecorded were likely present. The donor was CMV seropositive and was included in the group of around 300 seropositive cohort members. Each donor provided a peripheral blood sample, and peripheral blood mononuclear cells were used for TCR beta sequencing. The Qiagen DNeasy Blood Extraction Kit was used to extract genomic DNA from the blood cell samples. The receptor library was made with the immunoSEQ multiplex PCR assay. A mixture of 60 forward primers for TCR Vbeta segments and 13 reverse primers for TCR Jbeta segments was used in the multiplex PCR. Amplification of the CDR3 region of rearranged TCR beta genes was performed with a multiplex PCR assay on genomic DNA. On the Illumina HiSeq System, the amplified TCR beta libraries were sequenced as 87-base-pair reads. The authors' pipeline ran thus. Across the roughly 700 repertoires, a later analysis counted tens of millions of unique TCR beta chains, approximately 12 million of which were shared by at least two donors. Raw reads were error-corrected and collapsed into unique sequences with a nearest-neighbor algorithm that merged closely related sequences to remove PCR and sequencing errors. Alignment of CDR3 sequences to IMGT reference sequences was used to assign V, D and J gene segments. For a sequence to be retained, a match of at least six nucleotides to both a V gene segment and a J gene segment was required. Rearrangements were classified as productive when the CDR3 lacked stop codons and remained in frame with V and J, and all other rearrangements were classified as non-productive. CDR3 was defined according to IMGT convention as the region running from the second conserved V-encoded cysteine to the conserved J-encoded phenylalanine. In an earlier analysis of approximately 590 of the donors, sequences lacking an unambiguous match to a single V gene segment were excluded. In an earlier analysis of approximately 560 of the donors, a V segment was called functional when productive rearrangements were above 56.7%, and segregating when the standard deviation between donors exceeded 5%. A statistical classification framework was built for diagnosing cytomegalovirus status from the catalog of TCR beta chain sequences. A later analysis assigned V and J genes by comparing TCR nucleotide sequences with IMGT/GENE-DB human TR gene sequences. Using the TCRdist pipeline, a later analysis assigned CDR3 sequences along with most-parsimonious VDJ recombination scenarios. In a later analysis, each TCR beta chain was defined by its CDR3 amino acid sequence together with its V-gene family, and reads without a unique V-gene family were excluded. In a later analysis, 500 to 700 highly shared, low-generation-probability nucleotide sequences were removed to address suspected cross-contamination and a sequencing artifact. A later analysis calculated a clonal expansion index for each public chain from normalized within-repertoire ranks of inferred template counts. A later analysis computed generation probabilities with a VDJ recombination model fitted to out-of-frame rearrangements, and checked the results against IGoR. A later analysis scored TCR-TCR, TCR-HLA and TCR-CMV co-occurrence with hypergeometric tests, applying a repertoire-size bias correction to TCR pairs. To estimate false discovery rates, a later analysis permuted the HLA or CMV assignments 20 times. In a later analysis, co-occurring TCRs were grouped using DBSCAN, and TCRdist sequence similarity was added for clustering within HLA-allele-positive subsets. For co-occurrence clustering, repertoires with fewer than 30,000 or more than 120,000 public chains were excluded, along with 4 to 6 repertoires with anomalous nucleotide sharing. TCRdb mirrors the immuneACCESS table, restricted to in-frame sequences. Some clones are absent from its copies; in checked studies, under half trace to an unresolved V gene, and the reason for the others is unknown. The D gene and trimming were derived from the DNA, and the V and J assignments and clone size from that table. This sample comprises about 210,000 clones, more than 70% of them detected only once. The ten largest clones add up to under 2% of the sample.

The data were taken from a study of cytomegalovirus exposure and HLA in healthy donors (dated by TCRdb to about 2017). Regarding the research as a whole: In an earlier analysis of some 610 of the donors, 276 Gb of sequence data and 100 million or so unique TCR beta sequences from approximately 180 million T cells were reported. Approximately 300 gigabases of sequencing data and around 80 million unique TCR sequences made up an early release that covered 500 to 650 HLA-typed donors. Of the roughly 400 genotyped donors, 75% to 85% were placed in the genetic ancestry cluster associated with self-reported Caucasian donors. The aim of the study was to test whether cataloging public T cell receptors could identify signatures of past pathogen exposure. The study used immunosequencing to profile the T cell repertoires of some 600 subjects and linked those repertoires to cytomegalovirus serostatus. In addition to the first cohort of 666 subjects, a separate validation cohort of approximately 130 different subjects was used. High-throughput TCR immunosequencing, statistical association of individual TCRs with disease status, and machine learning were combined to predict cytomegalovirus infection status. In a later analysis, previously published TCR beta repertoires from several hundred donors were re-analyzed and high-resolution HLA genotyping was added so that TCR occurrence patterns could be studied. Rather than drawing on any new phenotypic data, the later analysis identified candidate immune exposures from TCR beta sequences and the way those sequences occurred across donors. In an earlier analysis of more than 550 of the donors, high-throughput TCR beta sequencing was used to judge whether each TCR beta V gene segment behaved as functional or pseudogenic. Donor age, sex, ethnicity and CMV serostatus were collected together with the repertoire data. Genome-wide SNP genotypes for about 55% of the roughly 670 donors were used in a later genetic analysis, which treated that subset as a discovery cohort. Every discovery cohort repertoire had been produced on one sequencing platform. Both class I and class II loci were covered by HLA typing, at four-digit resolution. Typing coverage varied by locus: 629-630 donors for A, B, C, DRB1 and DQB1; 500 to 550 for DQA1; some 610 for DPA1; approximately 470 for DPB1. Because of strong linkage in the cohort, roughly five DR-DQ haplotypes were treated as single units for association and clustering. Among under 450 genotyped donors of the cohort, an average of around 240,000 unique TCR beta nucleotide sequences were sequenced per donor, 15% to 20% of them non-productive.

The paper as a whole reports these results and caveats: Because HLA typing was missing for some donors at each locus, association tests included only the typed subset. The classifier was reported to diagnose cytomegalovirus status with high specificity and sensitivity in both the original cohort and the validation cohort. A later analysis found that HLA-associated TCR beta chains were more clonally expanded and had lower generation probabilities than equally common non-associated chains. CMV serostatus was the only immune exposure information available for the cohort. When HLA alleles, especially DR and DQ, strongly co-occurred, TCR associations were difficult to assign to individual alleles. The earlier analysis of 587 of the donors excluded 15 to 20 rarely observed V segments, including chromosome 9 orphons, because counts were too low. The sequencing pipeline was judged likely to have produced a cluster of highly shared sequence variants as a technical artifact. Most TCR sequences were seen in very few donors, while some public TCRs were found in many individuals. A few of the identified cytomegalovirus-associated TCR beta chains were confirmed in vitro to be specific for cytomegalovirus antigens. In this cohort, only TCR beta chains were sequenced, and detectable features were limited by the absence of alpha or paired-chain data. In the study, approximately 160 TCR beta chains were listed as associated with cytomegalovirus. A later analysis found that most CMV-associated TCR beta chains appeared HLA-restricted, with HLA associations seemingly driven largely by CMV exposure. In a later genetic analysis, a missense DCLRE1C variant was associated with V-gene and J-gene trimming of TCR beta chains, and the association was replicated in an independent cohort. The presence/absence analyses assumed that sequencing depth was roughly uniform across donors, and that assumption may not be true. According to the authors, the approach could potentially be generalized to other disease states and immunological phenotypes. A further reported finding was that TCR beta sequences accurately predicted the HLA-A and HLA-B alleles for most subjects in the first cohort. At a false discovery rate of 0.05, a later analysis linked 15,000 to 20,000 TCR beta sequences to specific HLA alleles. Correlated functional status among segregating V segments might reflect linkage disequilibrium, but an unknown experimental factor could not be ruled out. In an earlier analysis of 587 of the donors, most TCR beta V segments appeared in productive rearrangements about 90% or about 30% of the time, broadly matching IMGT annotations. A later analysis found that TCR association rates varied across HLA loci, with DRB1 alleles showing the most associated TCRs and HLA-C alleles the fewest. A later analysis reported that several top co-occurrence clusters appeared linked to parvovirus B19, influenza, CMV and Epstein-Barr virus. In a later genetic analysis, fewer N-insertions in productive TCRs were reported among donors in an Asian-associated ancestry cluster than the 666-donor mean.

The sequenced sample was PBMCs. This receptor was obtained from a man in his forties or fifties in good health and CMV-seropositive.

Here is the DNA: TGCGCCAGCAGCACCGCCGGGACTAGCGGGAGCCATGAGCAGTTCTTC. It translates to CASSTAGTSGSHEQFF. The rearranged segments are TRBV5-1 and TRBJ2-1; a stretch of 14 junction bases matches TRBD2. The CDR3 spans 16 residues, from the cysteine through the phenylalanine. Only the CDR3 portion is preserved as DNA: 48 bases, with reading frame beginning at the first base. The CDR1 and CDR2 encoded by the germline V gene are SGHRS and YFSETQ. V lost 4 bases and J lost 8 bases, and the count of bases not matched to a germline gene is 8.